The rows below give T cell receptor beta chains drawn from one sample of a study of T-cell reconstitution after alpha-beta-depleted transplantation in children. TCRdb reanalysed the PCR reads using MiXCR and keeps one entry per CDR3 protein. The sample shows approximately 400,000 distinct CDR3 sequences, about 11% of them seen only once. The sequencing here drew on PBMCs from the stem cell graft donor, taken from the stem cell graft. These TCRs come from a human donor who donated a stem cell graft to a child with acute myeloid leukemia. Each CDR3 is given with its conserved first and last residue. A D gene is named only where the DNA matches it firmly. Clone size is given for some rows only: seen once, a few or many times, or a class if the clone is expanded.

>TRBJ2-1|TRBV15|TRBD1|.
TGTGCCACCACCGGGACAGAAGCATATAACAATGAGCAGTTCTTC
CATTGTEAYNNEQFF
>TRBJ1-1|TRBV5-1|.|many
TGCGCCAGCAGCTTGATCGGCGGGGGCACTGAAGCTTTCTTT
CASSLIGGGTEAFF
>TRBJ2-2|TRBV20-1|.|few
TGCAGTGCTAGAGCAGTGGGCCGCGACACCGGGGAGCTGTTTTTT
CSARAVGRDTGELFF
>TRBJ2-3|TRBV29-1|.|few
TGCAGCGTAACTCGACAGGTTAAATCAGATACGCAGTATTTT
CSVTRQVKSDTQYF
>TRBJ2-1|TRBV12-3/TRBV12-4|TRBD1|few
TGTGCCAGCAGCGTGGGACAGCGATTCTACAATGAGCAGTTCTTC
CASSVGQRFYNEQFF
>TRBJ1-5|TRBV6-1|TRBD1|.
TGTGCCAGCAGTGAAGCGACAGGGGGCTATAGGCCCCAGCATTTT
CASSEATGGYRPQHF
>TRBJ2-5|TRBV11-2|.|few
TGTGCCAGCAGGCAACGTTTAGGGACTCAAGAGACCCAGTACTTC
CASRQRLGTQETQYF
>TRBJ1-1|TRBV30|.|.
TGTGCCTCGCAACCGGACGGAAAGAACACTGAAGCTTTCTTT
CASQPDGKNTEAFF
>TRBJ2-5|TRBV30|.|many
TGTGCCTGGAGTAAAGGCGGTCAAGAGACCCAGTACTTC
CAWSKGGQETQYF
>TRBJ1-5|TRBV29-1|TRBD1|few
TGCAGCGTTTCCGGGACAGGGTTCGATCAGCCCCAGCATTTT
CSVSGTGFDQPQHF
>TRBJ2-1|TRBV11-2|.|few
TGTGCCAGCAGCTCCTGGACAGCCTACAATGAGCAGTTCTTC
CASSSWTAYNEQFF
>TRBJ2-6|TRBV3-1|.|.
TGTGCCAGCAGCCAGCTATCCTCTGGGGCCAACGTCCTGACTTTC
CASSQLSSGANVLTF
>TRBJ2-1|TRBV12-3/TRBV12-4|TRBD2|few
TGTGCCAGCAGGGTGGGGACTAGCGGGAGTCACGAGCAGTTCTTC
CASRVGTSGSHEQFF
>TRBJ2-1|TRBV7-3|TRBD2|.
TGTGCCAGCAGCAGGATGTCAGCGGGAAGTGGTGAGCAGTTCTTC
CASSRMSAGSGEQFF
>TRBJ2-1|TRBV20-1|TRBD1|few
TGCAGTGCTAGAACCCGGGACAGAAATGAGCAGTTCTTC
CSARTRDRNEQFF
>TRBJ2-2|TRBV12-3/TRBV12-4|.|.
TGTGCCAGCAGTTTAGGACCATTATACACCGGGGAGCTGTTTTTT
CASSLGPLYTGELFF
>TRBJ1-5|TRBV7-2|.|few
TGTGCCAGCAGCTGGGCCCTCAATCAGCCCCAGCATTTT
CASSWALNQPQHF
>TRBJ1-5|TRBV19|TRBD1|.
TGTGCCAGTAGTGAACAAAACAGGGGGCGTAATCAGCCCCAGCATTTT
CASSEQNRGRNQPQHF
>TRBJ2-2|TRBV20-1|.|.
TGCAGTGCTAGATTGGGGGCGGGGGAGCTGTTTTTT
CSARLGAGELFF
>TRBJ1-3|TRBV20-1|.|.
TGCAGTGCTAGAGCCCCGTCGGGTTACGGAAACACCATATATTTT
CSARAPSGYGNTIYF
>TRBJ1-2|TRBV29-1|.|few
TGCAGCGGCGGCGGTGGGTCAGGGTCTGGCTACACCTTC
CSGGGGSGSGYTF
>TRBJ2-5|TRBV20-1|TRBD2|.
TGCAGTGCTAGAGCGGGGGGGCAAGAGACCCAGTACTTC
CSARAGGQETQYF
>TRBJ2-3|TRBV6-4|TRBD2|.
TGTGCCAGCAGTGACTCGATCGGGGGGGCAGATACGCAGTATTTT
CASSDSIGGADTQYF
>TRBJ2-1|TRBV5-1|TRBD2|many
TGCGCCAGCAGCCTAGGGATAGCGGGAGAAAATGAGCAGTTCTTC
CASSLGIAGENEQFF
>TRBJ2-5|TRBV10-3|TRBD2|few
TGTGCCATCAACCCGGACCCGGGGACTAGCGGGAGGCCTCAAGAGACCCAGTACTTC
CAINPDPGTSGRPQETQYF
>TRBJ2-4|TRBV28|TRBD1|few
TGTGCCAGCAGGACAGGGTCCCAAAACATTCAGTACTTC
CASRTGSQNIQYF
>TRBJ2-1|TRBV4-1|.|few
TGCGCCAGCAGCCAAGATCCTAATGAGCAGTTCTTC
CASSQDPNEQFF
>TRBJ2-3|TRBV10-3|TRBD2|few
TGTGCCATCAGTGAAACTAGCGGGGGGGCTCGAACAACCCGAGATACGCAGTATTTT
CAISETSGGARTTRDTQYF
>TRBJ2-1|TRBV5-6|TRBD2|few
TGTGCCAGCAGCTTGCTGCGGGGGGGCCCCTACAATGAGCAGTTCTTC
CASSLLRGGPYNEQFF